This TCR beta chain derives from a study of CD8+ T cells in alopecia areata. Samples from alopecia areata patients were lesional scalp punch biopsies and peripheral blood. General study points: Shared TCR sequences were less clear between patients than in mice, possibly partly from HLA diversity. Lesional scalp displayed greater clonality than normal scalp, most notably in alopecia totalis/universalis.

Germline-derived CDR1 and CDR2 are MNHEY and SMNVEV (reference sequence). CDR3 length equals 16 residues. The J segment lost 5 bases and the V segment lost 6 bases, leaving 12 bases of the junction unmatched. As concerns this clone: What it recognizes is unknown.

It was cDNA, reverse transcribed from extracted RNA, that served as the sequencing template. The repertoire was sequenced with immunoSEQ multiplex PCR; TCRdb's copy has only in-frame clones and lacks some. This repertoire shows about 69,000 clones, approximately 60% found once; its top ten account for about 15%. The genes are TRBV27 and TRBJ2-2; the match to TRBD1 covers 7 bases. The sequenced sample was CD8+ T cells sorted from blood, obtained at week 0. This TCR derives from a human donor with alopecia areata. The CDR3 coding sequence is TGTGCCAGCAGCCTCCAACCGACAGGGAAGACCGGGGAGCTGTTTTTT. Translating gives CASSLQPTGKTGELFF.